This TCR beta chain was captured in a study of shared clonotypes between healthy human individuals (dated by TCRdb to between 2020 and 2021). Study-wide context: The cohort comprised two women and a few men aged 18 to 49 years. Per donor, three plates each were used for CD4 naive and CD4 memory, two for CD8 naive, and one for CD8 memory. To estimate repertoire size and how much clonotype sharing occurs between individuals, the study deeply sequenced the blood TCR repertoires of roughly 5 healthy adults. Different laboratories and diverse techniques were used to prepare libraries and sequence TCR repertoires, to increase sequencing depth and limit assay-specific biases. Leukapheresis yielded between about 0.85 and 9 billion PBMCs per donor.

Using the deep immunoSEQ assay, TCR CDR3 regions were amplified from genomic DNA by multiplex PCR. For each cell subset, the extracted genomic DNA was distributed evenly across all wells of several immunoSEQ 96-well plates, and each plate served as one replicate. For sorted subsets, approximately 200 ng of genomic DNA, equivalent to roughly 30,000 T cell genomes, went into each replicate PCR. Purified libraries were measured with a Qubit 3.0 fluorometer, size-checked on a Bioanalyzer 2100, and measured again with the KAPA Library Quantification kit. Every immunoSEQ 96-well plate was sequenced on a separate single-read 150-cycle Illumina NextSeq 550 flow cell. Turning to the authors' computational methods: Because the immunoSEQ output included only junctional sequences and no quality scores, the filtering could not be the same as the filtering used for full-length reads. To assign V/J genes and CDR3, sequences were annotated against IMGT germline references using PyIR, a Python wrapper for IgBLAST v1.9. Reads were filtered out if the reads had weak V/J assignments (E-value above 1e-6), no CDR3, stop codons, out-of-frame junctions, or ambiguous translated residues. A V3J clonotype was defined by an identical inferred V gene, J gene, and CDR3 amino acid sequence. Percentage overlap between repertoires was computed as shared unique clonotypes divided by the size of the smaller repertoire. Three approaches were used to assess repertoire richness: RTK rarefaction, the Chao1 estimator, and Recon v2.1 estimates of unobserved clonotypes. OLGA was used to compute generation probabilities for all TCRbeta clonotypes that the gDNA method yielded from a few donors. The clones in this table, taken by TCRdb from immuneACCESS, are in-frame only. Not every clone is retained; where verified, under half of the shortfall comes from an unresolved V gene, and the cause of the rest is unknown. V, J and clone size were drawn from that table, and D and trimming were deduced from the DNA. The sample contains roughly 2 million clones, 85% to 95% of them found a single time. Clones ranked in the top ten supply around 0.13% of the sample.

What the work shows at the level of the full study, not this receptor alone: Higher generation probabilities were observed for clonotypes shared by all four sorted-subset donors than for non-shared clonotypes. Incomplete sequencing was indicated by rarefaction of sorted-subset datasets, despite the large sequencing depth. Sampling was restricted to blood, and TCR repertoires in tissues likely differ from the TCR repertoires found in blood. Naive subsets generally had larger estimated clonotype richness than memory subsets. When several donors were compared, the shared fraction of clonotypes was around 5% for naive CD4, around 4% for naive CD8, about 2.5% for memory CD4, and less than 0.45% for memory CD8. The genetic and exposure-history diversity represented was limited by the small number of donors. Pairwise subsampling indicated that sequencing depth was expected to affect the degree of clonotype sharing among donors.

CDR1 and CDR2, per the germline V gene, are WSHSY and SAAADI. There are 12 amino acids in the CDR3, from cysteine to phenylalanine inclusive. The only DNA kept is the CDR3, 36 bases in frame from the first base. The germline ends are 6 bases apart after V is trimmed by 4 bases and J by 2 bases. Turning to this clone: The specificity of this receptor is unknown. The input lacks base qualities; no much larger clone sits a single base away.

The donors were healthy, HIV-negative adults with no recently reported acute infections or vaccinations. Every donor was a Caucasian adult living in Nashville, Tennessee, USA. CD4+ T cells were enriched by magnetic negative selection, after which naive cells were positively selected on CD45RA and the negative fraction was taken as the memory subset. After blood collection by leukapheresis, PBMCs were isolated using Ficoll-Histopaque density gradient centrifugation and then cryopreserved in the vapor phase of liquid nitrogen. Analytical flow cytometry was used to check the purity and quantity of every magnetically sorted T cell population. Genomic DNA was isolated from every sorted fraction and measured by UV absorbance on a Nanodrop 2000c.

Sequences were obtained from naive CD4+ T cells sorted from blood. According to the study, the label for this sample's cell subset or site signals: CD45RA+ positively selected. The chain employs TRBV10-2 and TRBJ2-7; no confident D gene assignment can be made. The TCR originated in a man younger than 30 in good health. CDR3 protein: CASSAVTYEQYF. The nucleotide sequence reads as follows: TGCGCCAGCAGTGCGGTCACCTACGAGCAGTACTTC.